Listed below are T cell receptor beta chains from one sample, sequenced in a study of Graves' ophthalmopathy and Graves' hyperthyroidism. TCRdb itself ran the multiplex PCR reads through MiXCR, one entry per CDR3 protein. Here the sample spans over a million distinct CDR3 sequences, about 40% being singletons. Sequencing was carried out using peripheral blood or thyroid tissue (not recorded which). All receptors derive from an adult man with Graves' hyperthyroidism. Each CDR3 is given with its conserved first and last residue. D genes are given only for firm matches. The size entry is marked missing in some rows and otherwise reads once, few, many or a size class.

j_call | clone_size | v_call | d_call | cdr3_aa | cdr3_nt
TRBJ2-7 | - | TRBV2 | TRBD1 | CASRPTGDIYEQYF | TGTGCCAGCAGACCGACAGGGGATATCTACGAGCAGTACTTC
TRBJ2-7 | few | TRBV20-1 | - | CSANSGYSYEQYF | TGCAGTGCTAATAGCGGCTACTCCTACGAGCAGTACTTC
TRBJ2-5 | few | TRBV15 | - | CAAKQDLGETQYF | TGTGCCGCGAAACAGGACCTGGGAGAGACCCAGTACTTC
TRBJ2-2 | few | TRBV19 | TRBD2 | CASTGGRIHRELFF | TGTGCCAGTACAGGCGGGAGGATTCACAGGGAGCTGTTTTTT
TRBJ2-7 | many | TRBV7-6 | - | CASSAYWDRGNSYEQYF | TGTGCCAGCAGCGCGTACTGGGACCGAGGAAACTCCTACGAGCAGTACTTC
TRBJ1-1 | - | TRBV20-1 | - | CSATSQGRMNTEAFF | TGCAGTGCTACATCTCAGGGACGAATGAACACTGAAGCTTTCTTT
TRBJ1-2 | few | TRBV2 | - | CASSVSGSDGYTF | TGTGCCAGCAGTGTATCGGGGTCGGATGGCTACACCTTC
TRBJ2-2 | - | TRBV5-6 | - | CASSLISRISTGELFF | TGTGCCAGCAGCTTGATATCGCGAATTTCCACCGGGGAGCTGTTTTTT
TRBJ2-7 | - | TRBV20-1 | TRBD1 | CGARGQAYEQYF | TGCGGTGCTAGAGGACAGGCCTACGAGCAGTACTTC
TRBJ1-2 | many | TRBV10-2 | - | CASSESPGHDYGYTF | TGCGCCAGCAGTGAGTCGCCGGGACATGACTATGGCTACACCTTC
TRBJ1-4 | many | TRBV11-3 | - | CASSLSRPQGEKLFF | TGTGCCAGCAGCTTAAGCCGGCCTCAAGGGGAAAAACTGTTTTTT
TRBJ2-3 | few | TRBV2 | - | CASSVSGHTQYF | TGCGCCAGCAGTGTCTCGGGCCATACGCAGTATTTT
TRBJ1-5 | once | TRBV29-1 | - | CSVEYDGNQPQHF | TGCAGCGTTGAATACGACGGGAATCAGCCCCAGCATTTT
TRBJ1-4 | few | TRBV2 | TRBD1 | CASSGTGGNGKLFF | TGTGCCAGCAGTGGTACAGGGGGCAATGGAAAACTGTTTTTT
TRBJ2-2 | few | TRBV10-2 | - | CASSRTQGTGELFF | TGTGCCAGCAGTCGAACTCAGGGCACCGGGGAGCTGTTTTTT
TRBJ1-4 | many | TRBV15 | TRBD1 | CATSRDQGGSNEKLFF | TGTGCCACCAGCAGAGATCAAGGGGGCTCTAATGAAAAACTGTTTTTT
TRBJ2-5 | few | TRBV7-9 | - | CASSSTGRKGQETQYF | TGTGCCAGCAGCTCGACAGGGAGGAAGGGCCAAGAGACCCAGTACTTC
TRBJ2-5 | - | TRBV9 | - | CASSVEGGRETQYF | TGTGCCAGCAGCGTAGAGGGGGGCCGAGAGACCCAGTACTTC
TRBJ1-2 | few | TRBV12-3/TRBV12-4 | - | CASSLSQATYGYTF | TGTGCCAGCAGTTTATCCCAGGCGACCTATGGCTACACCTTC
TRBJ2-2 | - | TRBV5-4 | - | CASSPIPGGSSTGELFF | TGTGCCAGCAGCCCCATCCCTGGGGGATCGTCAACCGGGGAGCTGTTTTTT
TRBJ2-7 | - | TRBV29-1 | - | CSVEPIQGYEQYF | TGCAGCGTTGAACCAATACAGGGATACGAGCAGTACTTC
TRBJ1-3 | many | TRBV2 | - | CASSEYEGSGNTIYF | TGTGCCAGCAGTGAATACGAGGGCTCTGGAAACACCATATATTTT
TRBJ1-1 | many | TRBV2 | - | CASSGGDTEAFF | TGTGCCAGCAGTGGCGGGGACACTGAAGCTTTCTTT
TRBJ2-7 | - | TRBV11-2 | TRBD2 | CASSPSRQGGLADYEQYF | TGTGCCAGCAGCCCCTCGCGGCAGGGGGGACTAGCGGACTACGAGCAGTACTTC
TRBJ2-7 | many | TRBV20-1 | - | CSASPPRPVGQDF | TGCAGTGCTTCTCCCCCCAGGCCGGTGGGCCAGGACTTC
TRBJ2-7 | few | TRBV11-2 | TRBD1 | CASSSGRQGGLTYEQYF | TGTGCCAGCAGCTCCGGGCGACAGGGGGGATTAACCTACGAGCAGTACTTC
TRBJ2-3 | - | TRBV7-9 | TRBD1 | CASSQLRQGTIQYF | TGTGCCAGCAGTCAGCTTAGACAGGGAACCATTCAGTATTTT
TRBJ1-2 | - | TRBV2 | - | CASTEWGHNYGYTF | TGTGCCAGCACCGAATGGGGACATAACTATGGCTACACCTTC
TRBJ1-1 | many | TRBV19 | - | CASSRVGKPNTEAFF | TGTGCCAGTAGCCGCGTCGGGAAACCGAACACTGAAGCTTTCTTT
TRBJ2-1 | - | TRBV29-1 | - | CSVYDNEQFF | TGCAGCGTTTATGACAATGAGCAGTTCTTC
TRBJ1-2 | - | TRBV10-3 | TRBD1 | CASSASGTGGATPFGYTF | TGTGCCAGCAGTGCATCCGGGACAGGGGGCGCAACTCCCTTTGGCTACACCTTC
TRBJ2-5 | - | TRBV15 | - | CATSSEAGIYLETQYF | TGTGCCACCAGCAGTGAAGCAGGGATATATTTGGAGACCCAGTACTTC
TRBJ1-5 | few | TRBV5-8 | TRBD1 | CASSFWGGQPHQPQHF | TGTGCCAGCAGCTTTTGGGGGGGACAGCCCCATCAGCCCCAGCATTTT
TRBJ1-5 | - | TRBV6-1 | TRBD1 | CASKGQGTRAQHF | TGTGCCAGCAAGGGACAGGGGACTAGGGCCCAGCATTTT
TRBJ1-1 | - | TRBV11-2 | TRBD1 | CASSLRAGGVETEAFF | TGTGCCAGCAGCTTAAGGGCAGGGGGTGTTGAGACTGAAGCTTTCTTT
TRBJ2-7 | few | TRBV6-6 | TRBD1 | CASKTGTVYEQYF | TGTGCCAGCAAGACAGGGACCGTCTACGAGCAGTACTTC
TRBJ1-2 | - | TRBV20-1 | - | CSAYRAGDDGYTF | TGCAGTGCTTACAGGGCCGGGGACGATGGCTACACCTTC
TRBJ1-1 | - | TRBV27 | - | CASSYHRRNTEAFF | TGTGCCAGCAGTTATCACAGGCGGAACACTGAAGCTTTCTTT
TRBJ2-7 | - | TRBV10-2 | TRBD1 | CASSAGQGAPEQYF | TGCGCCAGCAGTGCCGGACAGGGGGCGCCCGAGCAGTACTTC
TRBJ2-7 | many | TRBV7-9 | TRBD1 | CASSAYSGTGGYEQYF | TGTGCCAGCAGCGCCTACTCCGGGACAGGGGGTTACGAGCAGTACTTC
TRBJ1-2 | - | TRBV10-3 | - | CATGRAGLYGYTF | TGTGCCACCGGGAGGGCAGGGTTATATGGCTACACCTTC
TRBJ1-4 | - | TRBV5-1 | - | CASSGTDLNEKLFF | TGCGCCAGCAGCGGAACTGATCTAAATGAAAAACTGTTTTTT
TRBJ2-2 | many | TRBV19 | - | CASSTTATGELFF | TGTGCCAGTAGTACTACAGCGACCGGGGAGCTGTTTTTT
TRBJ1-1 | - | TRBV7-2 | TRBD1 | CACSISTGGSTEAFF | TGTGCCTGCAGCATCTCGACAGGGGGTAGCACTGAAGCTTTCTTT
TRBJ2-7 | - | TRBV6-2/TRBV6-3 | - | CASSLATTGGLYEQYF | TGTGCCAGCAGTCTCGCCACGACAGGAGGACTCTACGAGCAGTACTTC
TRBJ1-1 | - | TRBV5-1 | TRBD1 | CASKQGNTEAFF | TGCGCCAGCAAACAGGGGAACACCGAAGCTTTCTTT
TRBJ2-1 | - | TRBV6-5 | - | CASSFSTGFGEQFF | TGTGCCAGCAGTTTTTCCACCGGGTTTGGTGAGCAGTTCTTC
TRBJ1-3 | - | TRBV20-1 | - | CSARPGGSGNTIYF | TGCAGTGCTAGGCCCGGTGGCTCTGGAAACACCATATATTTT
TRBJ1-6 | - | TRBV2 | - | CASRQEAHSSPLHF | TGTGCCAGCAGACAGGAGGCTCATAGTTCACCCCTCCACTTT
TRBJ2-7 | many | TRBV10-2 | TRBD2 | CASSEPKGRAITYEQYF | TGCGCCAGCAGTGAGCCGAAAGGGAGGGCGATTACCTACGAGCAGTACTTC
TRBJ1-6 | many | TRBV25-1 | - | CASTGLRGSPLHF | TGTGCCAGCACCGGACTCAGGGGTTCACCCCTCCACTTT
TRBJ2-5 | - | TRBV10-3 | - | CASSSVFRGEQETQYF | TGTGCCAGCAGTTCAGTCTTCAGGGGGGAACAAGAGACCCAGTACTTC
TRBJ1-2 | many | TRBV10-3 | TRBD1 | CAISGTGAHGDYGYTF | TGTGCCATCAGCGGGACAGGGGCCCACGGTGACTATGGCTACACCTTC
TRBJ1-2 | few | TRBV28 | - | CASSLGARGYYGYTF | TGTGCCAGCAGTCTAGGGGCGAGGGGGTACTATGGCTACACCTTC
TRBJ1-1 | few | TRBV2 | - | CASSMEDMNTEAFF | TGTGCCAGCAGTATGGAGGATATGAACACTGAAGCTTTCTTT
TRBJ2-2 | many | TRBV19 | TRBD1 | CASSRWQGVGTGELFF | TGTGCCAGTAGTAGGTGGCAGGGGGTTGGGACCGGGGAGCTGTTTTTT